The sequence of this T cell receptor beta chain was determined in a study of vaccination and CD4 T cells after COVID-19. Whole-study results and caveats: The median count of SARS-CoV-2-reactive clonotypes rose from 21 to 38, not significantly.

The CDR3 totals 15 residues. Trimming left V 0 bases short and J 7 bases short, with 15 bases between. Germline V CDR1 and CDR2: LNHNV, YYDKDF (reference sequence). Treatment in this sample: roughly 11-day PBMC culture with coronavirus spike peptide pools or control peptides (ViraFEST assay). Scientists ran DNA taken from cultured CD4+ T cells through the Oncomine TCR Beta short-read assay for sequencing. TCRdb analysed the PCR reads with MiXCR anew, one entry per CDR3 protein. The sample holds about 13,000 distinct CDR3 sequences; roughly 45% are singletons and the top ten take about a sixth. Comments on this clonotype: Its specificity is unknown.

The sequenced sample was cultured CD4+ T cells from blood. V is TRBV15 and J is TRBJ1-2; D not certain. The receptor comes from a human donor with COVID-19. CDR3 protein: CATSRDGEGTVGYTF. The CDR3 DNA reads as TGTGCCACCAGCAGAGATGGAGAGGGTACAGTTGGCTACACCTTC.